These 6 T cell receptor beta chains were all obtained from the same sample, sequenced in a study of blood T cell repertoires in COVID-19 (TCRdb year 2020). The library came from the immunoSEQ multiplex PCR assay. The clones in this table, taken by TCRdb from immuneACCESS, are in-frame only. Not every clone is retained; where verified, under half of the shortfall comes from an unresolved V gene, and the cause of the rest is unknown. Within this sample are about 400,000 clones, with about 88% of them counted one time only. The ten biggest clones cover about 7.6% of the sample. Sample: peripheral blood. These TCRs come from a woman aged 60-75 years with COVID-19, enrolled during active disease.

The chain recombines TRBV3-1 (or the pseudogene TRBV3-2) with TRBJ2-3, with 8 bases fitting TRBD2. The CDR3 is 19 amino acids. Germline V gene data show CDR1 as LGHDT and CDR2 as YNNKEL (reference sequence). V was clipped by 1 base and J by 0 bases; unmatched bases: 12. CDR3 protein: CASSQVGAGGHSSTDTQYF. The DNA for the CDR3 is TGTGCCAGCAGCCAAGTGGGGGCGGGGGGCCATTCTAGCACAGATACGCAGTATTTT.

This chain uses TRBV6-5 with TRBJ2-1, with 13 nucleotides matching TRBD2. Trimming cost V 7 bases and J 10 bases; bases outside gene matches: 4. The germline V gene has CDR1 MNHEY and CDR2 SVGAGI. The CDR3 is made up of 13 amino acids. Here the CDR3 DNA reads TGTGCCAGCATCCCGACTAGCGGGGGGGAGCAGTTCTTC. It specifies CASIPTSGGEQFF.

This clone was detected only once. The CDR3 protein is CASSTRVGTPTGNTIYF. The CDR3 DNA follows: TGTGCCAGCAGTACAAGGGTAGGGACACCGACTGGAAACACCATATATTTT. The chain joins TRBV28 to TRBJ1-3, with D tentatively TRBD1 (6 bases). Germline CDR1 is MDHEN and CDR2 is SYDVKM. The CDR3 is made up of 17 amino acids. Between the trimmed V and J ends, which lost 5 bases and 2 bases, there was a span of 19 bases.

This clone occurred many times. This chain uses TRBV10-1 with TRBJ2-2; possible D gene TRBD2, 6 bases. The ends were cut back, 9 bases at V and 0 bases at J, with 8 bases in the middle. The CDR3 sequence is 13 residues long. The germline gives CDR1 WNHNN, CDR2 SYGVQD (reference sequence). CDR3 DNA: TGCGCCAGTGGGACTTCGAACACCGGGGAGCTGTTTTTT. This gives the protein CASGTSNTGELFF.

The rearrangement uses TRBV27 and TRBJ2-7; perhaps TRBD1 as D (5 bases). This CDR3 comprises 12 residues. CDR1 and CDR2 (germline): MNHEY, SMNVEV (reference sequence). Trimming left V 5 bases short and J 3 bases short, with 8 bases between. CDR3 protein: CASSIDSYEQYF. The CDR3 region has the DNA TGTGCCAGCAGTATCGACAGCTACGAGCAGTACTTC.

This clone appeared a few times. V and J are TRBV29-1 and TRBJ1-1; D ambiguous. The CDR3 is 12 amino acids. The V end lost 4 bases, the J end lost 6 bases, and 12 bases lay between the germline ends. Germline V gene lookup returns CDR1 SQVTM and CDR2 ANQGSEA. The CDR3 DNA reads as TGCAGCGTTGTAGGGAGAGGGTCTGAAGCTTTCTTT. As protein: CSVVGRGSEAFF. Complete variable domain (other parts from reference TRBV29-1 and TRBJ1-1): SAVISQKPSRDICQRGTSLTIQCQVDSQVTMMFWYRQQPGQSLTLIATANQGSEATYESGFVIDKFPISRPNLTFSTLTVSNMSPEDSSIYLCSVVGRGSEAFFGQGTRLTVV.